This T cell receptor (beta chain) was documented in a study of T cell responses to AZD1222 COVID-19 vaccine (dated by TCRdb to the early 2020s). Describing the broader study: TCR sequencing was performed for 230 to 250 trial participants, of whom about 200 were given two doses of AZD1222 and around 26 were given two doses of MenACWY control vaccine. Trial participants were enrolled by age into 18-55, 56-69 and 70-plus year subgroups, with about 150, 28 and 57 TCR-sequenced participants respectively.

To note about this clone: Which antigen it targets is not known. No base qualities exist here, and no much larger clone lies one base off it.

The CDR3 regions of human TCRbeta chains were analyzed by immunosequencing. On the study's bioinformatics: Repertoire TCRs were checked for matches against a reference library of SARS-CoV-2-specific TCRs that had been generated using the MIRA antigen-specificity platform. Breadth was defined as the fraction of unique TCRs that were SARS-CoV-2-associated, and depth was defined as the fraction of total T cells that were SARS-CoV-2-associated. Each spike-specific TCR was assigned to its reactive spike region and to a CD4 or CD8 class using the MIRA data. Log10-transformed breadth and depth values were compared by one-way ANOVA with Sidak's multiple comparisons tests. Imported from immuneACCESS, the table was reduced by TCRdb to in-frame sequences with V and J called. These copies leave out some clones; in studies compared against another copy, an unresolved V gene accounts for under half, and the cause of the remainder is not known. Clone size and the V and J calls come from that table; the DNA yielded D and trimming. The sample data list approximately 140,000 clones, and about 91% of these were observed just once. Of the sample, approximately 2% is held by the ten largest clones.

Overall study outcomes, separate from this receptor: The 56-69-year group was small, and its depth increase did not reach significance, likely because of low power. Spike-specific TCR breadth and depth rose significantly after two AZD1222 doses compared with day 0 and with MenACWY recipients. The vaccine-associated CD4 TCRs covered the entire spike protein, and the dominant responses fell in regions 160-218 and 743-854. Reportedly, close to half of the unique spike-specific TCRs recognized epitopes lying outside the regions that are mutated in the B.1.351 and B.1.1.7 variants. Because no day 14 peak-response samples were available, the repertoires could be characterized only after the peak T cell response. Conclusions about previously exposed vaccinees are limited because only five to seven AZD1222 recipients were SARS-CoV-2 seropositive at baseline. Participants were mostly white British, with more females than males. The authors suggested clonal diversity may have been underestimated.

The CDR3 has 15 amino acids, counting the end cysteine and phenylalanine. This entry keeps only the CDR3 DNA: 45 bases, framed from base 1. Trimming takes 7 bases off V and 4 bases off J; junction bases not matched to a gene: 7. The CDR1 and CDR2 encoded by the germline V gene (reference sequence) are PRHDT and FYEKMQ. This sample's time point label indicates: about 28 days (+/-7) after the second vaccine dose. AZD1222 recipients with second doses at about 4 weeks or about 12 weeks were pooled, because spike-specific TCR depth and breadth did not differ between schedules. Vaccinee samples were obtained from the UK trials COV001 and COV002, which included a single-blind randomized controlled phase 2/3 trial of AZD1222 (ChAdOx1 nCoV-19) in healthy adults. For TCRbeta chain sequencing, PBMC samples from trial participants were taken at day 0 and at day 28 after the second dose.

The sample was peripheral blood, taken 28 days after the second AZD1222 dose. The sequence joins TRBV13 to TRBJ1-6; 7 bases in the junction line up with TRBD1. The receptor comes from an adult who received the AZD1222 COVID-19 vaccine. The nucleotide sequence reads TGTGCCAGCAACAGTAAGACAGGGTATAATTCACCCCTCCACTTT. It translates as CASNSKTGYNSPLHF.